These 21 T cell receptor beta chains share one sample of origin, sequenced in a study of T cell responses to AZD1222 COVID-19 vaccine. Sequenced by immunoSEQ multiplex PCR; TCRdb stores in-frame clones only, minus some. The sample records about 150,000 clones, 87% being singletons. The sequenced sample was peripheral blood, obtained 28 days after the second AZD1222 dose. These receptors were obtained from an adult who received the AZD1222 COVID-19 vaccine.

This chain uses TRBV7-8 with TRBJ1-2; TRBD1 might be the D (6 bases). Trimming stripped 5 bases from V and 4 bases from J, with 20 bases between. Germline loops: CDR1 SGHVS, CDR2 FQNEAQ. The CDR3 consists of 16 residues. The CDR3 sequence is CASSLGWDTSSYGYTF. CDR3 bases: TGTGCCAGCAGCCTAGGCTGGGACACCTCTAGCTATGGCTACACCTTC. The entire variable domain, with the rest obtained from reference TRBV7-8 and TRBJ1-2, is as follows: GAGVSQSPRYKVAKRGQDVALRCDPISGHVSLFWYQQALGQGPEFLTYFQNEAQLDKSGLPSDRFFAERPEGSVSTLKIQRTQQEDSAVYLCASSLGWDTSSYGYTFGSGTRLTVV.

The chain carries TRBV11-2 and TRBJ1-4; no clear D gene. The germline CDR1 and CDR2 sequences are SGHAT and FQNNGV. This CDR3 has 12 residues. Trimming left V 3 bases short and J 3 bases short, with 2 bases between. The CDR3 region has the DNA TGTGCCAGCAGCTTTGCTAATGAAAAACTGTTTTTT. Translation gives CASSFANEKLFF.

The genes are TRBV10-2 and TRBJ2-7; maybe TRBD2 (5 bases). This CDR3 comprises 13 residues. V lost 2 bases and J lost 3, with 8 bases in between. Germline V CDR1 and CDR2: WSHSY, SAAADI. CDR3 DNA: TGCGCCAGCAGTGAGGCGGGTAACTACGAGCAGTACTTC. This translates into CASSEAGNYEQYF.

Note on this clone: Additional DNA sequences in this sample encode the identical CDR3. The chain has TRBV7-9 and TRBJ1-1; no clear D gene. The CDR3 is made up of 13 amino acids. The V gene's germline CDR1 is SEHNR and CDR2 FQNEAQ (reference sequence). Trimming took off 1 base at V and 1 base at J, with 4 bases between the two ends. CDR3 in amino acids: CASSLEGNTEAFF. The CDR3 DNA is TGTGCCAGCAGCTTAGAGGGGAACACTGAAGCTTTCTTT.

J is TRBJ2-6 and V is TRBV30; no definite D call. V lost 3 bases and J 0 bases, leaving 12 bases between the germline ends. The CDR3 totals 16 residues. CDR1 is GTSNPN and CDR2 is SVGIG in the germline V gene (reference sequence). CDR3 in DNA: TGTGCCTGGAGAGAGAGCGCGAGCTCTGGGGCCAACGTCCTGACTTTC. It translates to CAWRESASSGANVLTF.

This sequence joins TRBV7-6 and TRBJ2-7; 8 nucleotides align to TRBD2. With 1 base clipped from V and 5 bases from J, the junction kept 4 bases outside the gene matches. The CDR3 is 14 residues long. Germline V CDR1 and CDR2: SGHVS, FNYEAQ. CDR3 DNA sequence: TGTGCCAGCAGCTTAGATCTAGCGGGCCACGAGCAGTACTTC. Translated, it gives CASSLDLAGHEQYF.

This clone was observed a handful of times. The V gene is TRBV25-1, the J gene TRBJ2-7; tentative D call: TRBD2 (6 bases). The CDR3 consists of 13 residues. The V end lost 9 bases, the J end lost 0 bases, and 12 bases lay between the germline ends. Germline CDR1 MGHDK, CDR2 SYGVNS. DNA for the CDR3: TGTGCCAGTATGGGGACTTTCTCCTACGAGCAGTACTTC. Protein: CASMGTFSYEQYF.

This clone has a handful of counts. The chain has TRBV7-2 and TRBJ2-7, with TRBD2 matching 16 bases. CDR3 length equals 18 residues. The V segment lost 1 base and the J segment 9 bases; nucleotides outside the gene matches: 12. CDR1 and CDR2 (germline): SGHTA, FQGNSA. CDR3 in DNA: TGTGCCAGCAGCTTAGGCCCGGGGACTAGCGGGAGGGCCGTAGGGCAGTACTTC. Its translation is CASSLGPGTSGRAVGQYF.

This clone is a singleton in its sample. The genes are TRBV11-3 and TRBJ1-1; D call uncertain. The CDR3 covers 13 residues. Germline V CDR1 and CDR2: SGHNT, YENEEA. Trimming removed 3 bases at V and 5 bases at J, with 10 bases between. In DNA form, the CDR3 reads TGTGCCAGCAGCTTTATCGGAGGGACTGAAGCTTTCTTT. Translating it yields CASSFIGGTEAFF. Looking up the rest from reference TRBV11-3 and TRBJ1-1 gives the full variable domain: EAGVVQSPRYKIIEKKQPVAFWCNPISGHNTLYWYLQNLGQGPELLIRYENEEAVDDSQLPKDRFSAERLKGVDSTLKIQPAELGDSAVYLCASSFIGGTEAFFGQGTRLTVV.

V is TRBV5-4 and J is TRBJ2-5; 12 bases fit TRBD2. CDR3 size: 19 residues. V trimming: 0 bases; J trimming: 2 bases; junction bases outside the gene matches: 11. Germline CDR1 and CDR2: SGHNT and YYREEE (reference sequence). The CDR3 DNA reads as TGTGCCAGCAGCTTGGGTAGGCTAGCGGGAGGGCTGTCTCAAGAGACCCAGTACTTC. Translated: CASSLGRLAGGLSQETQYF.

J is TRBJ1-2 and V is TRBV28; D ambiguous. The CDR3 length is 14 residues. V gave up 10 bases and J gave up 5 bases, with 20 bases separating them. Germline V gene sequence: CDR1 MDHEN, CDR2 SYDVKM. CDR3 protein: CATFGEGAVYGYTF. CDR3 bases: TGTGCCACCTTCGGGGAGGGAGCGGTATATGGCTACACCTTC.

J is TRBJ1-4 and V is TRBV6-6, with D possibly being TRBD1 (5 bases). Trimming cost V 4 bases and J 8 bases, with 14 bases left between them. This CDR3 is built from 14 residues. Germline V gives CDR1 MNHNY, CDR2 SVGAGI (reference sequence). The CDR3 DNA reads as TGTGCCAGCAGTTTATCAGGGAAAGGGGAAAAACTGTTTTTT. Translation gives CASSLSGKGEKLFF.

This chain connects TRBV6-1 to TRBJ2-1; 11 nucleotides align to TRBD2. The CDR3 is 17 residues long. Germline CDR1 MNHNS, CDR2 SASEGT. With 4 bases clipped from V and 5 bases from J, the junction kept 10 bases outside the gene matches. The CDR3, as DNA: TGTGCCAGCAGTGTCTTTAGCGGGACTAGCGGAAACAATGAGCAGTTCTTC. This codes for CASSVFSGTSGNNEQFF.

The chain employs TRBV6-2 or TRBV6-3 and TRBJ1-2; D ambiguous. Germline loops: CDR1 MNHEY, CDR2 SVGEGT. The V gene lost 5 bases and the J gene lost 7 bases, with 14 bases spanning the gap. The CDR3 runs 13 residues. The CDR3 protein is CASSTPEGTGYTF. DNA of the CDR3: TGTGCCAGCAGTACCCCCGAGGGTACTGGCTACACCTTC.

V is TRBV7-3 and J is TRBJ2-6, with TRBD1 as a possible D gene (6 bases). The CDR3 has 18 residues. V dropped 0 bases and J dropped 0 bases, with 12 bases sitting between them. Per the germline V gene, CDR1 is SGHTA and CDR2 is FQGTGA. The CDR3 loop reads CASSLTGDIFSGANVLTF. The CDR3 region has the DNA TGTGCCAGCAGCTTAACGGGGGACATCTTCTCTGGGGCCAACGTCCTGACTTTC.

The V and J genes are TRBV18 and TRBJ2-2; D possibly corresponds to TRBD2 (6 bases). The length of the CDR3 is 14 residues. Germline V gives CDR1 KGHSH, CDR2 LQKENI. Trimming took off 5 bases at V and 3 bases at J, with 10 bases between the two ends. CDR3 DNA sequence: TGTGCCAGCTCATCAGGCGGGGACACCGGGGAGCTGTTTTTT. Its translation is CASSSGGDTGELFF.

The V gene is TRBV12-3 or TRBV12-4, the J gene TRBJ1-1; no clear D. This CDR3 is 13 amino acids long. V lost 5 bases and J 0 bases, leaving 7 bases between the germline ends. The CDR3 loop reads CASSVHLNTEAFF. CDR3 sequence (DNA): TGTGCCAGCAGTGTACACCTGAACACTGAAGCTTTCTTT.

This chain uses TRBV28 with TRBJ2-7; D could derive from TRBD1 or TRBD2 (5 bases each). The V end was cut by 6 bases, the J end by 3 bases, with 18 bases between. Per germline, CDR1 MDHEN and CDR2 SYDVKM. This CDR3 has 15 amino acids. The CDR3 DNA reads TGTGCCAGCAGCAACGATGGGACCAAGTACTACGAGCAGTACTTC. It specifies CASSNDGTKYYEQYF.

This clone has just one count. The rearrangement joins TRBV29-1 to TRBJ2-7; no clear D. Deletions cut 6 bases from V and 6 bases from J, with 15 bases between. This CDR3 is built from 12 residues. Germline V gene lookup returns CDR1 SQVTM and CDR2 ANQGSEA. The CDR3 DNA sequence: TGCAGCGTGGCCCTAGGCCCCCTCGAGCAGTACTTC. This gives the protein CSVALGPLEQYF.

The CDR3 DNA reads TGTGCCAGCAGCTATAGGACTGTAATGAACACTGAAGCTTTCTTT. It specifies CASSYRTVMNTEAFF. This chain connects TRBV7-9 to TRBJ1-1; D gene uncertain. V dropped 4 bases and J dropped 0 bases, with 12 bases sitting between them. Germline CDR1 reads SEHNR; CDR2 reads FQNEAQ (reference sequence). The CDR3 is 15 residues long.

Comment on this clone: This specimen includes other DNA sequences encoding the same CDR3. The rearrangement joins TRBV28 to TRBJ1-2; D unclear. Germline CDR1 and CDR2: MDHEN and SYDVKM. CDR3 length: 13 amino acids. The V end lost 2 bases, the J end lost 4 bases, and 8 bases lay between the germline ends. The CDR3 is CASSLGGSYGYTF. CDR3 DNA: TGTGCCAGCAGTTTAGGAGGTTCCTATGGCTACACCTTC.